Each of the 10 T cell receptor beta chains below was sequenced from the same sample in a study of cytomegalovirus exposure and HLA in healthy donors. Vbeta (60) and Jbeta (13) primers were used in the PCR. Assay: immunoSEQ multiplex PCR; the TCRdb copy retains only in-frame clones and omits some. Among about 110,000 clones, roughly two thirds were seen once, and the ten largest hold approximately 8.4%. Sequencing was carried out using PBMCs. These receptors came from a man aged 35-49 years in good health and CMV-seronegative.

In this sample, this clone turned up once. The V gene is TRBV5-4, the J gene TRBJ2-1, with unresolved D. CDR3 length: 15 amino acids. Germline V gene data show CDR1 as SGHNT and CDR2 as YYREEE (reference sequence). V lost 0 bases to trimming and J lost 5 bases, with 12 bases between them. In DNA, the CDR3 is TGTGCCAGCAGCTTGGCAGTAAAATTACACAATGAGCAGTTCTTC. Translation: CASSLAVKLHNEQFF. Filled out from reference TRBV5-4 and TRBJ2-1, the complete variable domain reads ETGVTQSPTHLIKTRGQQVTLRCSSQSGHNTVSWYQQALGQGPQFIFQYYREEENGRGNFPPRFSGLQFPNYSSELNVNALELDDSALYLCASSLAVKLHNEQFFGPGTRLTVL.

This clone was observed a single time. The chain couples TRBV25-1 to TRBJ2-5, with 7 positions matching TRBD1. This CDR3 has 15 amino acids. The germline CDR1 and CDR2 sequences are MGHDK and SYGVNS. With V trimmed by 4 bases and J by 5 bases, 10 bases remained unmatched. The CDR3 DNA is TGTGCCAGCAGTGCTAAGGGGGCAGGGGAGGAGACCCAGTACTTC. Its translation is CASSAKGAGEETQYF.

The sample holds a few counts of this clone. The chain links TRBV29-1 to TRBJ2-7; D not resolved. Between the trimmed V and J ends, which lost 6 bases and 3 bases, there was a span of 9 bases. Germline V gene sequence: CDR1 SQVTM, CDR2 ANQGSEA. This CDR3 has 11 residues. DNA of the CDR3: TGCAGCGTCTCCGCCAGCTACGAGCAGTACTTC. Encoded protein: CSVSASYEQYF.

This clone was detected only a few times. Written as DNA, the CDR3 is TGTGCCAGCAGCCAAGATCGAGGTTTCGATGAAAAACTGTTTTTT. Its translation is CASSQDRGFDEKLFF. The chain couples TRBV4-2 to TRBJ1-4; D remains unclear. The CDR3 runs 15 residues. Between the trimmed V and J ends, which lost 0 bases and 6 bases, there was a span of 11 bases. The germline V gene encodes CDR1 LGHNA and CDR2 YNFKEQ.

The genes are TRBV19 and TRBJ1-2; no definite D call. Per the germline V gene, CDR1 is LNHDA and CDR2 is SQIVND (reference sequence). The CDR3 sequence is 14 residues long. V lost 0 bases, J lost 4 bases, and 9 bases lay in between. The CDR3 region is CASSIDPGFYGYTF. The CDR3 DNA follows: TGTGCCAGTAGTATAGATCCCGGGTTCTATGGCTACACCTTC.

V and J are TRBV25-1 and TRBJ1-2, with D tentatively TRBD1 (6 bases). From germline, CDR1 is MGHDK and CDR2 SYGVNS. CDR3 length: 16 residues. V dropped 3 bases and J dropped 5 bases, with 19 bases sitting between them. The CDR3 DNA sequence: TGTGCCAGCAGTGACGGGGGGCCCGTCTTGCTTTATGGCTACACCTTC. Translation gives CASSDGGPVLLYGYTF.

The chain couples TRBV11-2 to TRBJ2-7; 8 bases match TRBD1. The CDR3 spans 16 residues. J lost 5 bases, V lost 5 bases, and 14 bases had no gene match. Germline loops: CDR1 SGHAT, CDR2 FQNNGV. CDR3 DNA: TGTGCCAGCAGCCTATTCCGAGGACAGGGTGGGAACGAGCAGTACTTC. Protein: CASSLFRGQGGNEQYF. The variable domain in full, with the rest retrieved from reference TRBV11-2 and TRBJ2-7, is EAGVAQSPRYKIIEKRQSVAFWCNPISGHATLYWYQQILGQGPKLLIQFQNNGVVDDSQLPKDRFSAERLKGVDSTLKIQPAKLEDSAVYLCASSLFRGQGGNEQYFGPGTRLTVT.

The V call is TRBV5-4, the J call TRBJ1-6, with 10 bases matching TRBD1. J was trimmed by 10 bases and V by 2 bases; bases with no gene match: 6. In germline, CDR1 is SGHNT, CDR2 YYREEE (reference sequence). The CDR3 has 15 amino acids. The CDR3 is CASSLFGTGESPLHF. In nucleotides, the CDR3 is TGTGCCAGCAGCTTATTCGGGACAGGGGAGTCACCCCTCCACTTT.

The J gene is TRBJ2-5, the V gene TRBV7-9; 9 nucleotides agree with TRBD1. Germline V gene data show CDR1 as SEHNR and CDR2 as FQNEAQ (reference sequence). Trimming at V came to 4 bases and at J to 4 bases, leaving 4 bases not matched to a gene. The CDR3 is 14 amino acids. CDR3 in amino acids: CASSYTGGRETQYF. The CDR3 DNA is TGTGCCAGCAGCTATACAGGGGGCAGAGAGACCCAGTACTTC.

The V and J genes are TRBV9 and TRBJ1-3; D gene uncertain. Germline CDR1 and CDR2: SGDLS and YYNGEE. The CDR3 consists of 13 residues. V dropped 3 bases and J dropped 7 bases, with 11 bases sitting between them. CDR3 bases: TGTGCCAGCAGCGCGGTCCCTCCGAACACCATATATTTT. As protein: CASSAVPPNTIYF. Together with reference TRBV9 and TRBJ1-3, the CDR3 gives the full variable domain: DSGVTQTPKHLITATGQRVTLRCSPRSGDLSVYWYQQSLDQGLQFLIQYYNGEERAKGNILERFSAQQFPDLHSELNLSSLELGDSALYFCASSAVPPNTIYFGEGSWLTVV.